This T cell receptor beta chain emerged from a study of T cells in Graves' hyperthyroidism and ophthalmopathy. Findings and caveats of the study: Patients with ophthalmopathy were separated from those with stable hyperthyroidism by a 13 V-J model.

This CDR3 comprises 11 residues. Per the germline V gene, CDR1 is MDHEN and CDR2 is SYDVKM. V lost 4 bases, J lost 3 bases, and 3 bases lay in between. This clonotype was counted only a few times. The antigen is unknown. Amplification of TCR beta CDR3 regions used RNA as the template. The TCR CDR3 first-round RT-PCR relied on the HTBI primer set. MiXCR was run by TCRdb on the multiplex PCR reads, yielding one entry per CDR3 protein. The sample comprises about 400,000 distinct CDR3 sequences, roughly 13% of which are singletons, and 4% to 6.5% rests with the top ten. Sequences were obtained from blood. The sequence was obtained from a woman aged 18-30 years with Graves' hyperthyroidism. This chain uses TRBV28 with TRBJ1-2; no definite D call. The CDR3 sequence: CASSYHYGYTF. The DNA for the CDR3 is TGTGCCAGCAGTTACCACTATGGCTACACCTTC.